This T cell receptor (beta chain) was recovered during a study of blood T cell repertoires in COVID-19. In the study overall: Sample material is recorded as cDNA or gDNA derived from T cells, B-cell-depleted T cells, or PBMCs.

CDR3 length: 15 amino acids. V was pared by 6 bases and J by 6 bases, with 8 bases of the junction left unmatched. Germline CDR1 and CDR2: LNHDA and SQIVND (reference sequence). This clone was counted only a few times. The data were produced by immunoSEQ multiplex PCR, yet TCRdb's version contains in-frame clones alone and is incomplete. The table has some 180,000 clones, 70% to 90% seen once. The TCR sequence derives from a woman older than 75 with COVID-19, enrolled during active disease. Input material: peripheral blood. The chain is built from TRBV19 and TRBJ2-1; TRBD2 matches 10 bases. The DNA of the CDR3 is TGTGCCAGTAGAGGAGCGGGAGGGCCCTCCAATGAGCAGTTCTTC. Protein sequence: CASRGAGGPSNEQFF.